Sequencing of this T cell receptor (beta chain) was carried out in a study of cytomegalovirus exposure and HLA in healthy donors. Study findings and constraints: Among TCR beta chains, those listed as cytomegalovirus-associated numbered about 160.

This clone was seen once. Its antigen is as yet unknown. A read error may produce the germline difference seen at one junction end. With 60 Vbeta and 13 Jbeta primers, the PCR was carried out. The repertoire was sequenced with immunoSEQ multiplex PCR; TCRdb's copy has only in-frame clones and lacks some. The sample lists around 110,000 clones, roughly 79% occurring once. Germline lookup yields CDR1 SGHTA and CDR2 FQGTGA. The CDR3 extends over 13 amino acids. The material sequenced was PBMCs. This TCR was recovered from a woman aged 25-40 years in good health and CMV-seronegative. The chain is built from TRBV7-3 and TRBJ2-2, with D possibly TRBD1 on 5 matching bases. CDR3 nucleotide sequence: TGTGCCGGCAGCTTCAGGGTGGACGGGGAGCTGTTTTTT. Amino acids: CAGSFRVDGELFF.